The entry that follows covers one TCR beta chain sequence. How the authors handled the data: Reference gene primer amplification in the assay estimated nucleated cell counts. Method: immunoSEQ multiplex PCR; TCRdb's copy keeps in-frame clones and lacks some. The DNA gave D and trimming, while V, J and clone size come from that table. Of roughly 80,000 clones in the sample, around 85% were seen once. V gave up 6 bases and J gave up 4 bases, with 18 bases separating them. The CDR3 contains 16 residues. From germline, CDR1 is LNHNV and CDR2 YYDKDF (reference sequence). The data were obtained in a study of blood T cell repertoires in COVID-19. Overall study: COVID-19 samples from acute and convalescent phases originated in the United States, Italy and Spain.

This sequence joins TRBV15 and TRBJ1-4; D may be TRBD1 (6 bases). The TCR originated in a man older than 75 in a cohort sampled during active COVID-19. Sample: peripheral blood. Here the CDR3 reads CATRTTRQVLNEKLFF. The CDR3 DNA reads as TGTGCCACCAGAACGACCAGACAGGTCCTTAATGAAAAACTGTTTTTT.